One sample yielded the 23 T cell receptor beta chains listed below, sequenced in a study of cytomegalovirus exposure and HLA in healthy donors. Data came from immunoSEQ multiplex PCR; TCRdb stores just in-frame clones and leaves some out. Of roughly 100,000 clones in the sample, around 89% are singletons; the top ten hold more than 1.5%. Sample: PBMCs. The receptors stem from a woman younger than 35 in good health and CMV-seropositive.

The chain combines TRBV19 with TRBJ2-7, with 7 bases that match TRBD1. Germline assignment: CDR1 LNHDA and CDR2 SQIVND (reference sequence). The CDR3 sequence is 14 residues long. The V and J ends lost 7 bases and 4 bases, in that order; junction bases with no gene match: 10. This CDR3 is CASKPTDRLYEQYF. DNA of the CDR3: TGTGCCAGTAAACCTACGGACAGGTTGTACGAGCAGTACTTC.

The chain links TRBV27 to TRBJ1-1; TRBD1 aligns across 7 bases. The CDR3 is 14 residues long. V lost 8 bases, J lost 11 bases, and 17 bases stayed unmatched. CDR1 is MNHEY and CDR2 is SMNVEV in the germline V gene (reference sequence). The CDR3 nucleotides read TGTGCCAGCTCACCATCGGTCGGAGGGGGCGACGCTTTCTTT. Encoded protein: CASSPSVGGGDAFF.

This clone came up once. Different DNA sequences within this sample yield the same CDR3. This chain joins TRBV5-6 and TRBJ2-7; D is unclear. This CDR3 contains 11 residues. V lost 3 bases and J 4 bases, leaving 5 bases between the germline ends. The germline V gene encodes CDR1 SGHDT and CDR2 YYEEEE. CDR3 loop: CASSSFYEQYF. The CDR3, as DNA: TGTGCCAGCAGCTCCTTTTACGAGCAGTACTTC.

The J gene is TRBJ2-1, the V gene TRBV6-5, with D perhaps TRBD2 (6 bases). This CDR3 has 16 residues. Trimming removed 2 bases from V and 1 base from J, with 12 bases in between. CDR1 and CDR2 from the germline V gene are MNHEY and SVGAGI. The DNA for the CDR3 is TGTGCCAGCAGTTACGAAGCGGGTTGGTCCTACAATGAGCAGTTCTTC. Protein: CASSYEAGWSYNEQFF.

This clone was found once. The chain carries TRBV28 and TRBJ2-7; tentatively, D is TRBD1 (5 bases). The CDR3 length is 14 residues. V was shortened by 3 bases and J by 2 bases, with 11 bases between the two germline ends. From germline, CDR1 is MDHEN and CDR2 SYDVKM. The CDR3 region has the DNA TGTGCCAGCAGTTTCCCGACAGCCCCCTACGAGCAGTACTTC. This gives the protein CASSFPTAPYEQYF.

The chain links TRBV5-1 to TRBJ1-6, with D perhaps TRBD1 (5 bases). Germline lookup yields CDR1 SGHRS and CDR2 YFSETQ. The V and J ends lost 2 bases and 14 bases respectively, with 20 bases between them. CDR3 size: 15 residues. The CDR3 spells CASSFGAAGDEALHF. The CDR3 DNA follows: TGCGCCAGCAGCTTCGGGGCGGCGGGGGATGAAGCCCTCCACTTT. The full variable domain, completed using reference TRBV5-1 and TRBJ1-6, is KAGVTQTPRYLIKTRGQQVTLSCSPISGHRSVSWYQQTPGQGLQFLFEYFSETQRNKGNFPGRFSGRQFSNSRSEMNVSTLELGDSALYLCASSFGAAGDEALHFGNGTRLTVT.

This clone was counted only a few times. The chain couples TRBV7-6 to TRBJ1-6, with TRBD1 matching over 9 bases. The junction had 8 bases not matched to a gene; V was cut back by 5 bases and J by 9 bases. Looked up from germline, CDR1 is SGHVS and CDR2 is FNYEAQ. The CDR3 contains 15 residues. This CDR3 reads CASSPGTGLGSPLHF. Here the CDR3 DNA reads TGTGCCAGCAGCCCCGGGACAGGGTTAGGTTCACCCCTCCACTTT.

Here the CDR3 reads CASSSGTGGRYEQYF. CDR3 DNA: TGTGCCAGCAGCTCTGGGACAGGGGGCCGATACGAGCAGTACTTC. The rearrangement uses TRBV9 and TRBJ2-7, with 12 bases lining up with TRBD1. The CDR3 consists of 15 residues. The V and J ends lost 4 bases and 4 bases, in that order; junction bases with no gene match: 6. The germline gives CDR1 SGDLS, CDR2 YYNGEE.

The V call is TRBV7-9, the J call TRBJ2-3; weak D call: TRBD2 (6 bases). With 0 bases removed from V and 2 bases from J, the gap between germline ends came to 12 bases. There are 16 residues in the CDR3. CDR1 and CDR2 (germline): SEHNR, FQNEAQ (reference sequence). CDR3 coding DNA: TGTGCCAGCAGCTTAGCCGGGACTTCGCTCACAGATACGCAGTATTTT. The encoded protein is CASSLAGTSLTDTQYF.

The V gene is TRBV11-2, the J gene TRBJ2-1, with TRBD1 matching over 8 bases. With V trimmed by 5 bases and J by 1 base, 10 bases remained unmatched. The CDR3 is 17 residues long. The germline gives CDR1 SGHAT, CDR2 FQNNGV. The CDR3 region has the DNA TGTGCCAGCAGCCCCTCCTGGACAGGGAGGTCCTACAATGAGCAGTTCTTC. Encoded protein: CASSPSWTGRSYNEQFF.

In this sample, this clone turned up a few times. The V call is TRBV5-5, the J call TRBJ2-1; the D gene is possibly TRBD2 (5 bases). The CDR3 extends over 15 amino acids. Trimming left V 5 bases short and J 4 bases short, with 16 bases between. In germline, CDR1 is SGHKS, CDR2 YYEKEE (reference sequence). CDR3 sequence reads: CASSRVLAPYNEQFF. CDR3 nucleotide sequence: TGTGCCAGCAGTAGGGTCCTAGCTCCATACAATGAGCAGTTCTTC.

The CDR3 DNA follows: TGTGCCAGTAGTCTTCGACTAGCGGGGGGTCGGAGGACAGATACGCAGTATTTT. The encoded protein is CASSLRLAGGRRTDTQYF. J is TRBJ2-3 and V is TRBV19, with 13 bases identical to TRBD2. This CDR3 has 18 amino acids. Trimming cost V 5 bases and J 3 bases; bases outside gene matches: 11. Looked up from germline, CDR1 is LNHDA and CDR2 is SQIVND (reference sequence).

V gene TRBV15 combines with J gene TRBJ2-7; 7 bases fit TRBD2. Germline CDR1 reads LNHNV; CDR2 reads YYDKDF (reference sequence). The CDR3 totals 14 residues. V lost 3 bases to trimming and J lost 6 bases; unmatched junction nucleotides: 8. The CDR3 reads CATSRTGTSAEQYF. In DNA, the CDR3 is TGTGCCACCAGCAGGACCGGTACTAGCGCCGAGCAGTACTTC.

V is TRBV6-1 and J is TRBJ1-2; no reliable D call. V was clipped by 7 bases and J by 4 bases, with 13 bases between them. The V gene's germline CDR1 is MNHNS and CDR2 SASEGT. This CDR3 has 13 amino acids. The DNA of the CDR3 is TGTGCCAGCACGAGGGAGACACCCTATGGCTACACCTTC. This sequence encodes CASTRETPYGYTF.

This clone was seen once. The gene calls are TRBV29-1 and TRBJ2-5; 11 bases are shared with TRBD2. The CDR3 is 14 amino acids. V dropped 5 bases and J dropped 5; count of bases not matched to a gene: 7. Per the germline V gene, CDR1 is SQVTM and CDR2 is ANQGSEA. For the CDR3, the DNA is TGCAGCGTTTACCGAAGGACTAGCGGGGAGACCCAGTACTTC. As protein: CSVYRRTSGETQYF.

The V call is TRBV29-1, the J call TRBJ2-5; D possibly corresponds to TRBD2 (6 bases). The V gene lost 4 bases and the J gene lost 0 bases, with 18 bases spanning the gap. Germline-derived CDR1 and CDR2 are SQVTM and ANQGSEA. The CDR3 covers 16 residues. The CDR3: CSVVLMRWGDQETQYF. CDR3 sequence (DNA): TGCAGCGTTGTATTGATGCGGTGGGGGGACCAAGAGACCCAGTACTTC.

This clone was seen only once. The genes are TRBV4-2 and TRBJ1-1; unclear D gene. The germline V gene has CDR1 LGHNA and CDR2 YNFKEQ. This CDR3 contains 11 residues. Trimming stripped 4 bases from V and 13 bases from J, with 13 bases between. CDR3 in amino acids: CASSPGVEIFF. CDR3 DNA sequence: TGTGCCAGCAGCCCCGGCGTGGAGATTTTCTTT.

The chain joins TRBV28 to TRBJ1-6, with TRBD1 identical over 12 bases. J was trimmed by 7 bases and V by 3 bases; bases with no gene match: 22. Germline-derived CDR1 and CDR2 are MDHEN and SYDVKM. The CDR3 runs 22 residues. CDR3 in DNA: TGTGCCAGCAGTTTTTATGAGTTTGTGGGGACAGGGGGCGCAGGAGGCAATTCACCCCTCCACTTT. Translation gives CASSFYEFVGTGGAGGNSPLHF.

The rearrangement links TRBV29-1 to TRBJ2-3, with TRBD2 identical over 8 bases. Trimming cost V 3 bases and J 2 bases; bases outside gene matches: 10. CDR3 length: 16 amino acids. The germline gives CDR1 SQVTM, CDR2 ANQGSEA. Written as DNA, the CDR3 is TGCAGCGTTGACGGGGGGGACTATATGCCCACAGATACGCAGTATTTT. It yields the protein CSVDGGDYMPTDTQYF.

In its sample, this clone was seen once. This chain links TRBV15 with TRBJ2-3, with a tentative D call TRBD2 (6 bases). V lost 4 bases to trimming and J lost 3 bases, with 17 bases between them. This CDR3 is 16 amino acids long. Germline V gene data show CDR1 as LNHNV and CDR2 as YYDKDF (reference sequence). This CDR3 is CATSTRLVSSTDTQYF. The CDR3 coding sequence is TGTGCCACCAGCACCAGACTAGTTTCTAGTACAGATACGCAGTATTTT.

This rearrangement joins TRBV7-2 to TRBJ2-3; no firm D call. The CDR3 spans 14 residues. V dropped 1 base and J dropped 0 bases, with 5 bases sitting between them. From germline, CDR1 is SGHTA and CDR2 FQGNSA. This CDR3 reads CASSLDRSTDTQYF. The CDR3 coding sequence is TGTGCCAGCAGCTTAGATCGGAGCACAGATACGCAGTATTTT.

The rearrangement links TRBV19 to TRBJ1-6; 7 nucleotides match TRBD1. Trimming took 5 bases from V and 5 from J; bases not matched to a gene: 3. The CDR3 covers 14 residues. Germline V gene lookup returns CDR1 LNHDA and CDR2 SQIVND (reference sequence). The CDR3 loop reads CASSATGNNSPLHF. Written as DNA, the CDR3 is TGTGCCAGTAGTGCGACAGGGAATAATTCACCCCTCCACTTT. The whole variable domain, filled in from reference TRBV19 and TRBJ1-6, reads DGGITQSPKYLFRKEGQNVTLSCEQNLNHDAMYWYRQDPGQGLRLIYYSQIVNDFQKGDIAEGYSVSREKKESFPLTVTSAQKNPTAFYLCASSATGNNSPLHFGNGTRLTVT.

J is TRBJ2-7 and V is TRBV28, with 15 positions matching TRBD2. This CDR3 has 19 amino acids. Trimming cost V 3 bases and J 3 bases; bases outside gene matches: 12. The germline V gene encodes CDR1 MDHEN and CDR2 SYDVKM. The CDR3 is CASSFLWGLAGGRDYEQYF. Here the CDR3 DNA reads TGTGCCAGCAGTTTTTTGTGGGGACTAGCGGGGGGCCGCGACTACGAGCAGTACTTC.